The source of this TCR beta chain is a study of identical twins. TCRdb called the 5' RACE reads again in MiXCR, with one record for every CDR3 protein. Of over 600,000 distinct CDR3 sequences listed, around 21% were seen once; the top ten hold around 4.4%. The germline gives CDR1 DFQATT, CDR2 SNEGSKA (reference sequence). The CDR3 runs to 14 residues. V lost 6 bases and J lost 4; bases outside the gene matches: 9. This clonotype was seen more than once but under ten times. This sample also appeared in a second study, on T cells expressing NK-cell markers.

The V and J genes are TRBV20-1 and TRBJ2-1; 7 nucleotides agree with TRBD1. The source of this sequence is a woman between 18 and 29 years old in good health. Input material: PBMCs. The CDR3: CSARDRVRYNEQFF. The CDR3 DNA reads TGCAGTGCCCGAGACAGGGTACGATACAATGAGCAGTTCTTC.